This T cell receptor beta chain was sequenced for a study of blood T cell repertoires in COVID-19. Across the study: Nucleic acid was either cDNA or gDNA, and it came from T cells, B-cell-depleted T cells, or PBMCs.

Germline CDR1 SGHRS, CDR2 YFSETQ. The CDR3 is 16 amino acids. Losses at the gene ends were 4 bases for V and 9 bases for J; bases not matched to a gene: 17. The data were produced by immunoSEQ multiplex PCR, yet TCRdb's version contains in-frame clones alone and is incomplete. Of roughly 130,000 clones listed, approximately 87% were seen once; the top ten hold approximately 4%. The sequence derives from a woman aged 60-75 years with acute or convalescent COVID-19. Sample: peripheral blood. The chain employs TRBV5-1 and TRBJ2-5; 8 bases match TRBD1. The CDR3 DNA is TGCGCCAGCAGCATCGCGAGGACAGGGCCCATCGGCGCCCAGTACTTC. It codes for CASSIARTGPIGAQYF.